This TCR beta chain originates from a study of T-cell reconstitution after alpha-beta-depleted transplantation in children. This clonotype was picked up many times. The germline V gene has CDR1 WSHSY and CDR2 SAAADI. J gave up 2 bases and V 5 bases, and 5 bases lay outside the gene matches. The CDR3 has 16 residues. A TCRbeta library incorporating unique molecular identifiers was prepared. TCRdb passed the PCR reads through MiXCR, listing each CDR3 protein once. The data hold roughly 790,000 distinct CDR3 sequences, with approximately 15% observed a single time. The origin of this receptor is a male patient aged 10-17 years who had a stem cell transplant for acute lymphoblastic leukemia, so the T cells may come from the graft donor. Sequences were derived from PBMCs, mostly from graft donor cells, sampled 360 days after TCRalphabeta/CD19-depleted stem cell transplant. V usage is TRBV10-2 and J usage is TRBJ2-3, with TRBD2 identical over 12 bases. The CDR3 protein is CASSFLAGGITDTQYF. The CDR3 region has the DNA TGCGCCAGCAGTTTTCTAGCGGGAGGGATCACAGATACGCAGTATTTT.